Listed here are 3 T cell receptor beta chains from one sample, sequenced in a study of cytomegalovirus exposure and HLA in healthy donors. With 60 Vbeta and 13 Jbeta primers, the PCR was carried out. The repertoire was sequenced with immunoSEQ multiplex PCR; TCRdb's copy has only in-frame clones and lacks some. The profile covers more than 80,000 clones, with 65% to 80% appearing a single time and 2.5% to 3% taken by the ten largest. What was sequenced was PBMCs. The receptor set was obtained from a male donor in good health and CMV-seropositive.

The J gene is TRBJ1-1, the V gene TRBV19; possibly TRBD1 for D (6 bases). This CDR3 is 14 amino acids long. Trimming took off 3 bases at V and 5 bases at J, with 13 bases between the two ends. Looked up from germline, CDR1 is LNHDA and CDR2 is SQIVND (reference sequence). CDR3 sequence: CASSISGVMTEAFF. CDR3 DNA sequence: TGTGCCAGTAGTATTTCAGGGGTGATGACTGAAGCTTTCTTT.

This chain joins TRBV9 and TRBJ1-1; 10 positions agree with TRBD1. The V gene's germline CDR1 is SGDLS and CDR2 YYNGEE. Trimming cost V 4 bases and J 1 base; bases outside gene matches: 7. The CDR3 is 16 residues long. The CDR3 nucleotides read TGTGCCAGCAGCCTCGGACAGGGGGGTTGGAACACTGAAGCTTTCTTT. Encoded protein: CASSLGQGGWNTEAFF.

The chain couples TRBV30 to TRBJ2-7; 9 positions match TRBD1. The V and J ends lost 2 bases and 3 bases, in that order; junction bases with no gene match: 2. The CDR3 is made up of 13 amino acids. Germline V gene lookup returns CDR1 GTSNPN and CDR2 SVGIG (reference sequence). In nucleotides, the CDR3 is TGTGCCTGGAGTCCGGGACAGGGCTACGAGCAGTACTTC. Translation: CAWSPGQGYEQYF.